These 2 T cell receptor beta chains were all obtained from the same sample, sequenced in a study of blood T cell repertoires in COVID-19. The table came from immunoSEQ multiplex PCR; TCRdb's copy has only in-frame clones and leaves some out. The sample comprises some 70,000 clones, 76% of which are singletons, and 15% rests with the top ten. Specimen: peripheral blood. The receptor set was obtained from a man in his 60s with COVID-19, enrolled during active disease.

V is TRBV5-5 and J is TRBJ2-7; D is undetermined. V was clipped by 1 base and J by 3 bases, with 11 bases between them. CDR1 SGHKS and CDR2 YYEKEE come from the germline V gene (reference sequence). The CDR3 is 14 amino acids. The CDR3: CASSLSPGHYEQYF. The CDR3 region has the DNA TGTGCCAGCAGCTTGTCTCCAGGCCACTACGAGCAGTACTTC.

The chain carries TRBV18 and TRBJ1-3; D is possibly TRBD1 (5 bases). CDR1 and CDR2 (germline): KGHSH, LQKENI. V shed 3 bases and J shed 2 bases, with 11 bases lying between them. This CDR3 spans 15 amino acids. The chain's CDR3 is CASSPNPTAGNTIYF. The CDR3 DNA reads as TGTGCCAGCTCACCCAACCCGACAGCTGGAAACACCATATATTTT.